Here is one T cell receptor beta chain with its context. This clone was counted only a few times. The antigen this receptor binds is unknown. Base-call qualities are not available, and no considerably larger clone is one nucleotide away. The library relied on PCR. Sequencer: Illumina HiSeq 4000. High-throughput sequencing was used to profile the TCR beta-chain CDR3 region of every patient. Concerning the study's data processing: Drawing on CDR3 differences between clinicopathological groups, the researchers built a classifier meant to tell apart patients with distant-metastatic papillary thyroid cancer. To measure repertoire diversity the researchers used the Shannon index, while the Morisita-Horn index served to gauge how similar the tumor and blood repertoires were. Using fastp trimming at Q25 and MiXCR clonotype assembly, TCRdb reanalyzed the public sequencing data and kept in-frame beta chains. Clone size and V and J calls follow TCRdb, not the original study. In this sample the table shows tens of thousands of clones, more than 9.5% of which occur a single time. The ten largest clones add up to 20% to 25% of the sample.

No treatment had been received by any patient before thyroid surgery. Patient clinical samples collected from the early 2010s to the late 2010s were retrospectively analysed using T-cell receptor beta sequencing. The sample originates from a study of metastatic and nonmetastatic thyroid tumors (dated by TCRdb to 2018 to 2021). For the study in its entirety: Repertoires were compared across peripheral blood and tumor or nodule tissue samples from malignant and benign thyroid patients.

Study-wide conclusions, independent of this receptor: TCR beta diversity was reported as significantly higher in malignant tumors than in benign nodules, in both blood and tumor samples.

Material: blood. This clonotype was obtained from a female donor with papillary thyroid cancer or a benign thyroid nodule (not recorded which). Some clones in this sample may be carry-over from other donors' samples.

The CDR3 is CASSSHIGKSYNEQFF. The nucleotide sequence reads TGTGCCAGCAGCTCCCACATAGGGAAATCCTACAATGAGCAGTTCTTC. The sequence joins TRBV3-1 to TRBJ2-1, with no confidently assigned D gene. The CDR3, cysteine through phenylalanine, is 16 amino acids long. Left in the record is the CDR3 DNA by itself, 48 bases read in frame from the first base. The germline V gene (reference sequence) specifies LGHDT as CDR1 and YNNKEL as CDR2. V is pared back by 5 bases and J by 1 base, with 15 bases lying between the germline termini.